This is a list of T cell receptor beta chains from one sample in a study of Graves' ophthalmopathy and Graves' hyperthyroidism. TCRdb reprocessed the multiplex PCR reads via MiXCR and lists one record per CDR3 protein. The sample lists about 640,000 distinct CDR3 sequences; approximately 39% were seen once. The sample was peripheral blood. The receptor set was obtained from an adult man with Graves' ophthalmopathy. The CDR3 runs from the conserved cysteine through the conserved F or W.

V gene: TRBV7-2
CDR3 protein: CASSTTGTINEAFF

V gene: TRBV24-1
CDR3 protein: CATSDSPGQESDNYGYTF

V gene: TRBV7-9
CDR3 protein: CASIMGAATYEQYF

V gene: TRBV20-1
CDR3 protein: CSARDPQTPNTGELFF

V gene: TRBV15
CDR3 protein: CATSSGPWAVGYEQYF

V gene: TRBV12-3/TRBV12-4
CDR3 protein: CASGLWEGTDTQYF

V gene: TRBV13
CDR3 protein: CASSLEHGLRYGYTF

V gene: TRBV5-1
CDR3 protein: CASSISGGQYQETQYF

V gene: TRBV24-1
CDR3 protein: CATSDLGQAKELFF

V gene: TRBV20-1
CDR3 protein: CSARGRTEAFF

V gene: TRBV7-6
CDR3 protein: CASSSGTDRGGSEQYF

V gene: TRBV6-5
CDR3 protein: CASSYDRGSHEQYF

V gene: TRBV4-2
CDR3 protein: CASSPERTGSYGYTF

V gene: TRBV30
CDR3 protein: CAWSGAVSNEKLFF